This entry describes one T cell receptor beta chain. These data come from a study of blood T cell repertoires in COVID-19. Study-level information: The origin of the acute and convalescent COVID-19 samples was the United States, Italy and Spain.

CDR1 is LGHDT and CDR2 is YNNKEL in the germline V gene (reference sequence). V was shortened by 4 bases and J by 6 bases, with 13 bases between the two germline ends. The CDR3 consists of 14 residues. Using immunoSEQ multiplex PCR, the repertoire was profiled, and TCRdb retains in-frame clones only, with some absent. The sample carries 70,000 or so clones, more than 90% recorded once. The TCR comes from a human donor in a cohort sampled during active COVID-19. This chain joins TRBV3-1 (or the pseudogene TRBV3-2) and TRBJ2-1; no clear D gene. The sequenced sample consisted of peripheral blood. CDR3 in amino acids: CASSLTASGNEQFF. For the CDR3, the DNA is TGTGCCAGCAGCCTGACTGCCTCCGGCAATGAGCAGTTCTTC.